Below are 18 T cell receptor beta chains sequenced from a single sample in a study of post-analysis software for immune sequencing data (dated by TCRdb to the mid-2010s). The full study reports these points: Patients showed significantly higher frequencies than controls for a few TRBV segments, among them TRBV5-6, TRBV5-1 and TRBV20-1.

Library prep was done by PCR. Sequencing took place on an Illumina HiSeq 2500. To reduce PCR and sequencing biases, unique molecular identifiers were incorporated into the TCR beta cDNA libraries. TCRdb redid the processing of the public reads, applying fastp at Q25 and MiXCR, and retained in-frame beta chains. Rows are unified per CDR3 protein, each entry keeping the most common DNA and genes. Counted in this sample were 650,000 to 900,000 distinct CDR3 sequences; 46% of them appeared once. The ten largest clonotypes hold roughly 5.2% of the sample. Antigens of these TCRs are unknown. The sequencing sample was made of blood. The receptors stem from a girl aged 5 to 17 with multiple sclerosis.

The chain uses TRBV7-3 and TRBJ2-5; a possible D gene is TRBD1 (6 bases). Trimming took off 2 bases at V and 1 base at J, with 11 bases between the two ends. Looked up from germline, CDR1 is SGHTA and CDR2 is FQGTGA. CDR3 length: 15 residues. CDR3 DNA: TGTGCCAGCAGCTTAGCCGGGACACCCCAAGAGACCCAGTACTTC. This gives the protein CASSLAGTPQETQYF.

This clonotype was counted a few times. The rearrangement uses TRBV6-6 and TRBJ1-2, with 8 bases that match TRBD1. Germline assignment: CDR1 MNHNY and CDR2 SVGAGI (reference sequence). Trimming removed 5 bases from V and 7 bases from J; junction bases left unmatched: 9. The CDR3 totals 14 residues. The CDR3: CASSTESTGGGYTF. Here the CDR3 DNA reads TGTGCCAGCAGTACCGAATCCACAGGGGGTGGCTACACCTTC.

V and J are TRBV9 and TRBJ2-3; TRBD2 aligns across 8 bases. V lost 3 bases, J lost 5 bases, and 11 bases stayed unmatched. CDR1 is SGDLS and CDR2 is YYNGEE in the germline V gene. The CDR3 contains 16 residues. The CDR3 reads CASSEGTSGGRDTQYF. Here the CDR3 DNA reads TGTGCCAGCAGCGAGGGAACTAGCGGAGGCAGAGATACGCAGTATTTT. Supplemented by reference TRBV9 and TRBJ2-3, the full variable domain reads DSGVTQTPKHLITATGQRVTLRCSPRSGDLSVYWYQQSLDQGLQFLIQYYNGEERAKGNILERFSAQQFPDLHSELNLSSLELGDSALYFCASSEGTSGGRDTQYFGPGTRLTVL.

In this sample, this clonotype turned up a few times. The chain couples TRBV5-1 to TRBJ2-7; D ambiguous. CDR3 length equals 17 residues. Between the trimmed V and J ends, which lost 5 bases and 0 bases, there was a span of 21 bases. In germline, CDR1 is SGHRS, CDR2 YFSETQ. The CDR3 DNA follows: TGCGCCAGCAGAATGGATCGGTACTCCTCGAGCTCCTACGAGCAGTACTTC. This translates into CASRMDRYSSSSYEQYF.

The chain couples TRBV6-1 to TRBJ2-5, with D tentatively TRBD1 (6 bases). The J call may be faulty, since TRBJ2-7 better matches the DNA end. The CDR3 is 13 amino acids. In germline, CDR1 is MNHNS, CDR2 SASEGT. The CDR3 sequence is CASLGQFLYEQYF. The CDR3 region has the DNA TGTGCCAGCCTTGGACAGTTCCTTTACGAGCAGTACTTC.

In its sample, this clonotype was seen a few times. The chain recombines TRBV29-1 with TRBJ2-7, with D perhaps TRBD1 (5 bases). Trimming pared 7 bases from V and 0 bases from J, leaving 16 bases between. Per the germline V gene, CDR1 is SQVTM and CDR2 is ANQGSEA. The CDR3 covers 14 residues. The CDR3: CSAQGHSSSYEQYF. CDR3 DNA sequence: TGCAGCGCCCAGGGCCATTCGAGCTCCTACGAGCAGTACTTC.

In the case of this clonotype: One junction end does not reproduce the germline sequence, and a read error may be involved. The chain carries TRBV5-1 and TRBJ1-6; 7 nucleotides align to TRBD1. This CDR3 is 18 amino acids long. Germline CDR1 and CDR2: SGHRS and YFSETQ. The CDR3 nucleotides read TGCGCCAGCAGCTCGGAGGGACAGACAAGCTCCTATAGTTCACCCCTCCACTTT. Translating gives CASSSEGQTSSYSSPLHF.

The CDR3 here is CASSPISWAQHF. CDR3 DNA sequence: TGTGCCAGCAGTCCTATCTCCTGGGCCCAGCATTTT. V is TRBV28 and J is TRBJ1-5; D gene unclear. CDR1 is MDHEN, CDR2 SYDVKM, per germline. Trimming removed 5 bases at V and 11 bases at J, with 13 bases between. This CDR3 has 12 amino acids.

Ten or more counts support this clonotype. The V gene is TRBV20-1, the J gene TRBJ2-1; D may correspond to TRBD1 or TRBD2 (6 bases each). The V end lost 5 bases, the J end lost 3 bases, and 17 bases lay between the germline ends. Germline V gives CDR1 DFQATT, CDR2 SNEGSKA (reference sequence). The CDR3 covers 15 residues. The CDR3 region is CSAPPYGGFYNEQFF. In DNA form, the CDR3 reads TGCAGTGCTCCGCCTTACGGGGGCTTCTACAATGAGCAGTTCTTC.

The chain recombines TRBV5-1 with TRBJ2-7; D might be TRBD1 (6 bases). Trimming removed 4 bases from V and 5 bases from J, with 10 bases in between. The germline CDR1 and CDR2 sequences are SGHRS and YFSETQ. The CDR3 extends over 12 amino acids. The CDR3 sequence: CASSRPGDEQYF. CDR3 in DNA: TGCGCCAGCAGCCGACCAGGGGACGAGCAGTACTTC.

The chain couples TRBV28 to TRBJ2-5, with 9 bases matching TRBD2. The J call may be faulty, since TRBJ2-7 better matches the DNA end. Germline V CDR1 and CDR2: MDHEN, SYDVKM. The length of the CDR3 is 15 residues. This CDR3 reads CASNFRGRAGGEQYF. The CDR3 DNA reads TGTGCCAGCAATTTCCGCGGGAGGGCCGGGGGCGAGCAGTACTTC.

The chain is built from TRBV7-2 and TRBJ2-4, with 12 bases fitting TRBD2. The J call may be mistaken, given a closer DNA end match to TRBJ2-5. Germline V gene sequence: CDR1 SGHTA, CDR2 FQGNSA. This CDR3 comprises 15 residues. The chain's CDR3 is CASSSLAGGQETQYF. The CDR3 coding sequence is TGTGCCAGCAGCTCCCTAGCGGGAGGGCAAGAGACCCAGTACTTC.

The V call is TRBV14, the J call TRBJ2-3; 14 nucleotides align to TRBD2. This CDR3 region has 19 residues. Trimming took 4 bases from V and 4 from J; bases not matched to a gene: 13. CDR1 is SGHDN and CDR2 is FVKESK in the germline V gene. CDR3 in DNA: TGTGCCAGCAGCCGACAACCAGGGACTAGCGGGAGAAGGTCAGATACGCAGTATTTT. Translated, it gives CASSRQPGTSGRRSDTQYF. Full variable domain (remainder filled in from reference TRBV14 and TRBJ2-3): EAGVTQFPSHSVIEKGQTVTLRCDPISGHDNLYWYRRVMGKEIKFLLHFVKESKQDESGMPNNRFLAERTGGTYSTLKVQPAELEDSGVYFCASSRQPGTSGRRSDTQYFGPGTRLTVL.

This chain uses TRBV28 with TRBJ2-3, with TRBD2 as a possible D gene (6 bases). V was trimmed by 8 bases and J by 1 base, leaving 13 bases between them. The CDR3 loop spans 14 amino acids. CDR1 and CDR2 (germline): MDHEN, SYDVKM. CDR3 loop: CASWRASRTDTQYF. As DNA, the CDR3 is TGTGCCAGCTGGAGGGCCTCTCGCACAGATACGCAGTATTTT. Drawing the rest from reference TRBV28 and TRBJ2-3, the complete variable domain is DVKVTQSSRYLVKRTGEKVFLECVQDMDHENMFWYRQDPGLGLRLIYFSYDVKMKEKGDIPEGYSVSREKKERFSLILESASTNQTSMYLCASWRASRTDTQYFGPGTRLTVL.

The table lists this clonotype with many counts. This CDR3 is CASSSGPYNEQFF. CDR3 nucleotide sequence: TGTGCCAGCAGCAGCGGGCCCTACAATGAGCAGTTCTTC. This sequence joins TRBV9 and TRBJ2-1; weak D call: TRBD2 (6 bases). This CDR3 is 13 amino acids long. Trimming took 4 bases from V and 2 from J, leaving 7 bases between them. Germline CDR1 is SGDLS and CDR2 is YYNGEE. The full variable domain, rest sourced from reference TRBV9 and TRBJ2-1, is DSGVTQTPKHLITATGQRVTLRCSPRSGDLSVYWYQQSLDQGLQFLIQYYNGEERAKGNILERFSAQQFPDLHSELNLSSLELGDSALYFCASSSGPYNEQFFGPGTRLTVL.

This clonotype was counted only a few times. The chain joins TRBV9 to TRBJ2-4, with D perhaps TRBD1 (6 bases). CDR1 is SGDLS, CDR2 YYNGEE, per germline. V was pared by 6 bases and J by 2 bases, with 15 bases between. CDR3 length: 15 amino acids. CDR3 DNA sequence: TGTGCCAGCACCAGGGGTATCGAGCCCAAAAACATTCAGTACTTC. It is translated as CASTRGIEPKNIQYF.

This clonotype has a handful of counts. The rearrangement joins TRBV12-3 or TRBV12-4 to TRBJ2-7; D is unclear. Trimming removed 1 base at V and 3 bases at J, with 7 bases between. This CDR3 spans 13 amino acids. The CDR3 coding sequence is TGTGCCAGCAGTTTAGGGACCCGCTACGAGCAGTACTTC. Residues: CASSLGTRYEQYF.

There are a few counts of this clonotype. This sequence joins TRBV27 and TRBJ2-1; D is undetermined. This CDR3 has 14 residues. V was trimmed by 3 bases and J by 4 bases, leaving 10 bases between them. Germline CDR1 and CDR2: MNHEY and SMNVEV (reference sequence). CDR3 sequence reads: CASSLVGRYNEQFF. The CDR3 coding sequence is TGTGCCAGCAGTTTGGTGGGCCGGTACAATGAGCAGTTCTTC.